Following are 2 T cell receptor beta chains from one sample sequenced in a study of T cells in Graves' hyperthyroidism and ophthalmopathy. The CDR3 regions of TCR beta were amplified from RNA transcripts. A set of HTBI primers served as the primers for a first-round RT-PCR of the TCR CDR3. MiXCR was run by TCRdb on the multiplex PCR reads, yielding one entry per CDR3 protein. The sample holds 500,000 to 600,000 distinct CDR3 sequences; roughly a sixth are singletons and the top ten take more than 15%. The specimen sequenced was blood. These receptors all stem from a woman under 30 with Graves' hyperthyroidism.

This clonotype showed up many times. This chain links TRBV28 with TRBJ2-3; D is unresolved. V was clipped by 6 bases and J by 0 bases, with 7 bases between them. Germline V gene data show CDR1 as MDHEN and CDR2 as SYDVKM. The length of the CDR3 is 13 residues. This CDR3 is CASRRPSTDTQYF. The CDR3 DNA reads TGTGCCAGCAGACGCCCTAGCACAGATACGCAGTATTTT.

This clonotype was counted many times. The chain combines TRBV3-1 with TRBJ2-5; D is perhaps TRBD2 (6 bases). Trimming took 3 bases from V and 1 from J, leaving 12 bases between them. Per the germline V gene, CDR1 is LGHDT and CDR2 is YNNKEL (reference sequence). This CDR3 contains 15 residues. The CDR3 sequence is CASSHGGTLQETQYF. CDR3 in DNA: TGTGCCAGCAGCCATGGGGGGACGCTCCAAGAGACCCAGTACTTC.